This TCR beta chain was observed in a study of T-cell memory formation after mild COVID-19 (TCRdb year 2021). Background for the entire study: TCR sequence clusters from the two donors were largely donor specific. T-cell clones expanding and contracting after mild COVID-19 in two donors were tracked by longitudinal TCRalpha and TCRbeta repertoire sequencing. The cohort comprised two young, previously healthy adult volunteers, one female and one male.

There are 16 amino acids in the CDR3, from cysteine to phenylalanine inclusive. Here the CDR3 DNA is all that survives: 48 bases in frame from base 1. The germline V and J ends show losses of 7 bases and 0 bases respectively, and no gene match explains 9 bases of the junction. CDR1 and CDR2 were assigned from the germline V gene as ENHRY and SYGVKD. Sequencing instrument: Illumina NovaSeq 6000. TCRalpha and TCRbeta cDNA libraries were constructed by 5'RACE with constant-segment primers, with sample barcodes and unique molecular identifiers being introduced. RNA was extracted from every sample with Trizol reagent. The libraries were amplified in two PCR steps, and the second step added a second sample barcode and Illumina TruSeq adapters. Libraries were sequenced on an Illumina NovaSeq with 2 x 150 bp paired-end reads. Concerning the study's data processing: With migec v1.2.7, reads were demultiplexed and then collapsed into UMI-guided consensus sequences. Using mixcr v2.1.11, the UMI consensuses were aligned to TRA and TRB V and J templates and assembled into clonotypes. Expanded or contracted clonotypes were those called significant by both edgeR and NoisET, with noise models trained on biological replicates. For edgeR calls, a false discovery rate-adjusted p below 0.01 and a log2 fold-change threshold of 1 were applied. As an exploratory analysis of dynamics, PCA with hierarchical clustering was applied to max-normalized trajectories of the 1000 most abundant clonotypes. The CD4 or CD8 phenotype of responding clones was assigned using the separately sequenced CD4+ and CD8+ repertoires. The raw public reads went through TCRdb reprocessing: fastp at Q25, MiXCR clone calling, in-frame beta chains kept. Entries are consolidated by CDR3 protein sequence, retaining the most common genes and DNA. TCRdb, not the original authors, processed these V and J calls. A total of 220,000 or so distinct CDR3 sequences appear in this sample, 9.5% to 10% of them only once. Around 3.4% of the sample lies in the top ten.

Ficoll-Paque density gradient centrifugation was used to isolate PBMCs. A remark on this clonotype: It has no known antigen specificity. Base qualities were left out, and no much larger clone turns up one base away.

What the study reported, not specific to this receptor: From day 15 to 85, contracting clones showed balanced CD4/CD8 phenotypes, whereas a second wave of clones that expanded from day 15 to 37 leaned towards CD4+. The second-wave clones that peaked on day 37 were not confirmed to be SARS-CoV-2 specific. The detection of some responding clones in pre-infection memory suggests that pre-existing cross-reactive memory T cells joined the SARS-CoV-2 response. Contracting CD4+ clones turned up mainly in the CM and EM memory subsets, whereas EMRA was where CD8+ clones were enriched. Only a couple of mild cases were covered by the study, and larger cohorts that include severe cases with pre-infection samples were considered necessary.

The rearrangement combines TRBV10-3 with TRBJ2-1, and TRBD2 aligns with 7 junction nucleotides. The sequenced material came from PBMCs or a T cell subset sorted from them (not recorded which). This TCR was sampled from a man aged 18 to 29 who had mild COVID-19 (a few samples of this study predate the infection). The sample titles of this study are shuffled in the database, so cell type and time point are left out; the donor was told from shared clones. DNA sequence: TGTGCCATCACCAACCGGCGGGGGAGCTCCTACAATGAGCAGTTCTTC. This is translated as CAITNRRGSSYNEQFF.